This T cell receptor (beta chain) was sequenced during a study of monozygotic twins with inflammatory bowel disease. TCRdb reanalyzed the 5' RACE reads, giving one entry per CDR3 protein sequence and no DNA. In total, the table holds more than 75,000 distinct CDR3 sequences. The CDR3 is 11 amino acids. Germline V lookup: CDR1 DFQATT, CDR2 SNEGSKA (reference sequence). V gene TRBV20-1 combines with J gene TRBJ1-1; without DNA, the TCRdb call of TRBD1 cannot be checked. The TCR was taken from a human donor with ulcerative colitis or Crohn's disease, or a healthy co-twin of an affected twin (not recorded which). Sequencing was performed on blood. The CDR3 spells CSAEQGAEAFF.